The T cell receptor (beta chain) described here comes from a study of control samples from healthy donors and cancer patients. Assay used: immunoSEQ multiplex PCR; TCRdb lists only in-frame clones, some missing. The table lists 150,000 to 200,000 clones, about 92% of them singletons, with about 1.4% in the top ten. The TCR sequence derives from a man in his thirties or forties in good health. The material sequenced was blood.

The CDR3 reads CASSPTLAGGYNEQFF. CDR3 nucleotide sequence: TGTGCCAGCAGCCCAACGCTAGCGGGGGGCTACAATGAGCAGTTCTTC. The chain recombines TRBV5-6 with TRBJ2-1, with 11 bases lining up with TRBD2. Unmatched junction bases numbered 6, after V lost 4 bases and J lost 3 bases. The length of the CDR3 is 16 residues. Germline loops: CDR1 SGHDT, CDR2 YYEEEE.